This T cell receptor beta chain was recovered during a study of OX40 agonist ivuxolimab in advanced cancers. CDR3 size: 14 residues. Trimming removed 0 bases at V and 3 bases at J, with 11 bases between. The germline V gene encodes CDR1 GTSNPN and CDR2 SVGIG (reference sequence). The repertoire was sequenced with immunoSEQ multiplex PCR; TCRdb's copy has only in-frame clones and lacks some. The table lists fewer than 75,000 clones, 75% to 85% of them singletons. V gene TRBV30 combines with J gene TRBJ2-5; D remains unclear. This clonotype was sampled from an adult with an advanced solid tumor such as melanoma, head and neck, liver or kidney cancer. The sequencing here drew on CD4+ or CD8+ T cells sorted from blood, taken in a trial of the OX40 agonist ivuxolimab. This chain's CDR3 is CAWSVPGPEETQYF. DNA of the CDR3: TGTGCCTGGAGTGTACCCGGACCAGAAGAGACCCAGTACTTC.